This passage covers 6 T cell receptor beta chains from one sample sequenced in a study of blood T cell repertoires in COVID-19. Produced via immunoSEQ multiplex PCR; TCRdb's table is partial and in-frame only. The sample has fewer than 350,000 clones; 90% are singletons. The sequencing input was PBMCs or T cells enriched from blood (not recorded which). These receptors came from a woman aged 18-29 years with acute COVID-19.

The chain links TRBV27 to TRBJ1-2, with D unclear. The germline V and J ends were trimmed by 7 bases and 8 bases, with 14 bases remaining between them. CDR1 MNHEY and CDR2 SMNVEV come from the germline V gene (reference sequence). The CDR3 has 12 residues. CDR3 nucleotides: TGTGCCAGCACCTCATCGACGGGGGGCTACACCTTC. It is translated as CASTSSTGGYTF.

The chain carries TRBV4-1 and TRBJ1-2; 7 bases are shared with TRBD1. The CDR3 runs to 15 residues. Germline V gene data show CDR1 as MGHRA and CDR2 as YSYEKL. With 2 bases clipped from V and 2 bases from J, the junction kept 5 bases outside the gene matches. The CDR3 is CASSQPTTGNYGYTF. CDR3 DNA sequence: TGCGCCAGCAGCCAACCCACGACAGGGAACTATGGCTACACCTTC.

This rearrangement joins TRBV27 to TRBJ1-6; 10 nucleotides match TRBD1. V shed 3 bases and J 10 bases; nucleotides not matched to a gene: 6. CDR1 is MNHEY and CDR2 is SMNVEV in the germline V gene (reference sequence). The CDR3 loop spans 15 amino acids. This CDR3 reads CASSFTGTGVSPLHF. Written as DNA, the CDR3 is TGTGCCAGCAGTTTCACCGGGACAGGGGTCTCACCCCTCCACTTT.

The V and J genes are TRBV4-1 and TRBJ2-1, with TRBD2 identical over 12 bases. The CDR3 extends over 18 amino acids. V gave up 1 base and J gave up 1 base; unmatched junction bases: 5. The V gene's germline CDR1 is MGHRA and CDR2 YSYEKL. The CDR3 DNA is TGCGCCAGCAGCCAAGGACTAGCGGGAGCGGGGTCCTACAATGAGCAGTTCTTC. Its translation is CASSQGLAGAGSYNEQFF.

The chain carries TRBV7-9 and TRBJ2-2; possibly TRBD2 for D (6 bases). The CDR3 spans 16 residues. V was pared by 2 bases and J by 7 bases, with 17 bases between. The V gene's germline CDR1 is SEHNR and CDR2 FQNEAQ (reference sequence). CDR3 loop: CASSLLVAAMSGELFF. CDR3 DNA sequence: TGTGCCAGCAGCTTACTGGTAGCGGCTATGAGCGGGGAGCTGTTTTTT. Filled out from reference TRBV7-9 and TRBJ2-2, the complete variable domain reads DTGVSQNPRHKITKRGQNVTFRCDPISEHNRLYWYRQTLGQGPEFLTYFQNEAQLEKSRLLSDRFSAERPKGSFSTLEIQRTEQGDSAMYLCASSLLVAAMSGELFFGEGSRLTVL.

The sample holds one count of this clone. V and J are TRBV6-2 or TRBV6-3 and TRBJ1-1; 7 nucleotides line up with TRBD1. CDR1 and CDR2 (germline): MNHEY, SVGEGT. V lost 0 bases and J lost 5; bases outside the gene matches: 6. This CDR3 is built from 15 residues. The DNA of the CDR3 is TGTGCCAGCAGTTACTCAGGGGGCAGGGGTACTGAAGCTTTCTTT. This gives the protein CASSYSGGRGTEAFF.